These T cell receptor beta chains were read from a single sample in a study of blood T cell repertoires in COVID-19. Generated by immunoSEQ multiplex PCR, the TCRdb table keeps only in-frame clones and is missing some. The sample gives approximately 200,000 clones, about 82% of which show up once; about 4.8% is in the top ten. Sequencing was carried out using peripheral blood. The receptors were sampled from a woman in her twenties or thirties with acute or convalescent COVID-19. Each CDR3 is given with its conserved first and last residue. Each record gives: CDR3 protein, CDR3 DNA, D gene, clone size, V gene, J gene. D genes are given only for firm matches. Not every row has a clone size; where given, it reads once, few, many or a size class.

CDR3aa: CASTAGQGAGEQYF
CDR3nt: TGTGCCAGCACGGCGGGACAGGGGGCGGGCGAGCAGTACTTC
d_gene: TRBD1
abundance: -
v_gene: TRBV18
j_gene: TRBJ2-7

CDR3aa: CSVGQGIYEQYF
CDR3nt: TGCAGCGTTGGACAGGGTATATACGAGCAGTACTTC
d_gene: TRBD1
abundance: -
v_gene: TRBV29-1
j_gene: TRBJ2-7

CDR3aa: CASSASSSYNEQFF
CDR3nt: TGTGCCAGCAGCGCCTCCTCCTCCTACAATGAGCAGTTCTTC
d_gene: -
abundance: -
v_gene: TRBV9
j_gene: TRBJ2-1

CDR3aa: CASSIEGRTGGIETQYF
CDR3nt: TGTGCCAGTAGTATAGAAGGGAGAACAGGGGGCATCGAGACCCAGTACTTC
d_gene: TRBD1
abundance: -
v_gene: TRBV19
j_gene: TRBJ2-5

CDR3aa: CAISPEGLQPQHF
CDR3nt: TGTGCCATCAGTCCCGAGGGCTTGCAGCCCCAGCATTTT
d_gene: -
abundance: once
v_gene: TRBV10-3
j_gene: TRBJ1-5

CDR3aa: CASRQQGLRNEKLFF
CDR3nt: TGTGCCAGCAGGCAACAGGGTCTTCGCAATGAAAAACTGTTTTTT
d_gene: -
abundance: -
v_gene: TRBV25-1
j_gene: TRBJ1-4

CDR3aa: CASSGRGGQENYGYTF
CDR3nt: TGTGCCAGCAGCGGAAGGGGGGGACAGGAGAACTATGGCTACACCTTC
d_gene: TRBD1
abundance: -
v_gene: TRBV9
j_gene: TRBJ1-2

CDR3aa: CAWSPRRKDTQYF
CDR3nt: TGTGCCTGGTCCCCCAGGCGCAAAGATACGCAGTATTTT
d_gene: -
abundance: -
v_gene: TRBV30
j_gene: TRBJ2-3

CDR3aa: CAWRSSGTAEKLFF
CDR3nt: TGTGCCTGGAGGTCCTCCGGGACAGCGGAAAAACTGTTTTTT
d_gene: TRBD1
abundance: once
v_gene: TRBV30
j_gene: TRBJ1-4

CDR3aa: CASSLSDRGWYGYTF
CDR3nt: TGTGCCAGCAGTTTATCTGACAGGGGGTGGTATGGCTACACCTTC
d_gene: TRBD1
abundance: -
v_gene: TRBV27
j_gene: TRBJ1-2

CDR3aa: CASSEARGTGNEQFF
CDR3nt: TGTGCCAGCAGTGAAGCAAGGGGGACAGGCAATGAGCAGTTCTTC
d_gene: TRBD1
abundance: -
v_gene: TRBV6-1
j_gene: TRBJ2-1

CDR3aa: CASSTNSGGEQYF
CDR3nt: TGTGCCAGCAGCACAAACTCAGGGGGCGAGCAGTACTTC
d_gene: TRBD1
abundance: -
v_gene: TRBV28
j_gene: TRBJ2-7

CDR3aa: CSASRVGTAYGYTF
CDR3nt: TGCAGTGCTAGTCGGGTCGGGACAGCCTATGGCTACACCTTC
d_gene: TRBD1
abundance: -
v_gene: TRBV20-1
j_gene: TRBJ1-2

CDR3aa: CASSPGGTWRTYEQYF
CDR3nt: TGTGCCAGCAGCCCTGGGGGGACTTGGAGGACCTACGAGCAGTACTTC
d_gene: -
abundance: -
v_gene: TRBV3-1/TRBV3-2
j_gene: TRBJ2-7

CDR3aa: CASSPQFYEQYF
CDR3nt: TGTGCCAGCAGTCCCCAATTTTACGAGCAGTACTTC
d_gene: -
abundance: few
v_gene: TRBV2
j_gene: TRBJ2-7

CDR3aa: CASSYLRNEQFF
CDR3nt: TGTGCCAGCAGTTACCTGCGCAATGAGCAGTTCTTC
d_gene: -
abundance: -
v_gene: TRBV6-2/TRBV6-3
j_gene: TRBJ2-1

CDR3aa: CAISESTGLAGRYQETQYF
CDR3nt: TGTGCCATCAGTGAGTCAACGGGACTAGCGGGGAGGTACCAAGAGACCCAGTACTTC
d_gene: TRBD2
abundance: -
v_gene: TRBV10-3
j_gene: TRBJ2-5

CDR3aa: CASSGTGLNTEAFF
CDR3nt: TGCGCCAGCAGCGGGACAGGGCTGAACACTGAAGCTTTCTTT
d_gene: TRBD1
abundance: -
v_gene: TRBV5-1
j_gene: TRBJ1-1

CDR3aa: CASSGTSGSGANVLTF
CDR3nt: TGTGCCAGCAGTGGGACTAGCGGCTCTGGGGCCAACGTCCTGACTTTC
d_gene: TRBD2
abundance: -
v_gene: TRBV6-1
j_gene: TRBJ2-6

CDR3aa: CASKKGGGQETQYF
CDR3nt: TGTGCCAGCAAAAAGGGCGGGGGCCAAGAGACCCAGTACTTC
d_gene: TRBD2
abundance: -
v_gene: TRBV6-5
j_gene: TRBJ2-5

CDR3aa: CASSLGGTYNEQFF
CDR3nt: TGTGCCAGCAGTTTGGGAGGCACTTACAATGAGCAGTTCTTC
d_gene: -
abundance: -
v_gene: TRBV28
j_gene: TRBJ2-1

CDR3aa: CASSSTGTGYYEQYF
CDR3nt: TGCGCCAGCAGCTCGACCGGGACAGGGTACTACGAGCAGTACTTC
d_gene: TRBD1
abundance: -
v_gene: TRBV5-1
j_gene: TRBJ2-7

CDR3aa: CASGTSGEYGEQFF
CDR3nt: TGTGCCAGCGGGACTAGCGGGGAATACGGGGAGCAGTTCTTC
d_gene: TRBD2
abundance: few
v_gene: TRBV2
j_gene: TRBJ2-1

CDR3aa: CASSRARGQIIEQYF
CDR3nt: TGTGCCAGCAGTCGTGCCCGTGGGCAGATAATCGAGCAGTACTTC
d_gene: -
abundance: few
v_gene: TRBV6-6
j_gene: TRBJ2-7

CDR3aa: CASSTQTGTNQPQHF
CDR3nt: TGTGCCAGCAGCACCCAGACAGGCACCAATCAGCCCCAGCATTTT
d_gene: -
abundance: few
v_gene: TRBV7-2
j_gene: TRBJ1-5

CDR3aa: CASSPSGGPYNEQFF
CDR3nt: TGTGCCAGCAGCCCAAGCGGGGGGCCCTACAATGAGCAGTTCTTC
d_gene: TRBD2
abundance: few
v_gene: TRBV5-4
j_gene: TRBJ2-1

CDR3aa: CASEEINSGANVLTF
CDR3nt: TGTGCCAGCGAGGAAATTAACTCTGGGGCCAACGTCCTGACTTTC
d_gene: -
abundance: -
v_gene: TRBV6-5
j_gene: TRBJ2-6

CDR3aa: CASSMRQTNTEAFF
CDR3nt: TGTGCCAGTAGTATGCGACAGACCAACACTGAAGCTTTCTTT
d_gene: -
abundance: -
v_gene: TRBV19
j_gene: TRBJ1-1

CDR3aa: CASSWEGETQYF
CDR3nt: TGTGCCAGCAGCTGGGAGGGAGAGACCCAGTACTTC
d_gene: TRBD2
abundance: -
v_gene: TRBV7-2
j_gene: TRBJ2-5

CDR3aa: CASSPGLATTTDTQYF
CDR3nt: TGTGCCAGCTCACCAGGACTAGCAACAACCACAGATACGCAGTATTTT
d_gene: TRBD2
abundance: -
v_gene: TRBV18
j_gene: TRBJ2-3

CDR3aa: CASRGGQGTYEQYF
CDR3nt: TGTGCCAGCAGAGGGGGACAGGGGACCTACGAGCAGTACTTC
d_gene: TRBD1
abundance: few
v_gene: TRBV6-6
j_gene: TRBJ2-7

CDR3aa: CASKGGGNSNQPQHF
CDR3nt: TGTGCCAGTAAGGGGGGGGGCAATAGCAATCAGCCCCAGCATTTT
d_gene: -
abundance: -
v_gene: TRBV19
j_gene: TRBJ1-5

CDR3aa: CASNIAGYNTEAFF
CDR3nt: TGTGCCAGCAATATTGCAGGGTATAACACTGAAGCTTTCTTT
d_gene: -
abundance: -
v_gene: TRBV28
j_gene: TRBJ1-1

CDR3aa: CAISERGLNTEAFF
CDR3nt: TGTGCCATCAGTGAGAGGGGTTTAAACACTGAAGCTTTCTTT
d_gene: -
abundance: -
v_gene: TRBV10-3
j_gene: TRBJ1-1

CDR3aa: CASSLGQEEHF
CDR3nt: TGTGCCAGCAGCCTTGGACAGGAGGAGCACTTC
d_gene: TRBD1
abundance: -
v_gene: TRBV5-4
j_gene: TRBJ2-7

CDR3aa: CASRRTGAQPQHF
CDR3nt: TGTGCCAGCAGAAGGACAGGGGCTCAGCCCCAGCATTTT
d_gene: TRBD1
abundance: few
v_gene: TRBV6-5
j_gene: TRBJ1-5

CDR3aa: CASSYSNSGVEETQYF
CDR3nt: TGTGCCAGCAGTTACTCGAACTCAGGGGTGGAAGAGACCCAGTACTTC
d_gene: -
abundance: -
v_gene: TRBV6-2/TRBV6-3
j_gene: TRBJ2-5

CDR3aa: CATSREWQGGQETQYF
CDR3nt: TGTGCCACCAGCAGAGAGTGGCAGGGGGGACAAGAGACCCAGTACTTC
d_gene: -
abundance: -
v_gene: TRBV15
j_gene: TRBJ2-5

CDR3aa: CASSIPGLAGGGGTDTQYF
CDR3nt: TGTGCCAGCAGCATACCGGGACTAGCGGGAGGAGGTGGCACAGATACGCAGTATTTT
d_gene: TRBD2
abundance: -
v_gene: TRBV7-2
j_gene: TRBJ2-3

CDR3aa: CASSEQRVYGYTF
CDR3nt: TGTGCCAGCAGTGAACAGCGTGTCTATGGCTACACCTTC
d_gene: -
abundance: few
v_gene: TRBV6-1
j_gene: TRBJ1-2

CDR3aa: CASSQAVPWGRGGSPLHF
CDR3nt: TGCGCCAGCAGCCAAGCGGTCCCCTGGGGAAGGGGCGGATCACCCCTCCACTTT
d_gene: -
abundance: -
v_gene: TRBV4-1
j_gene: TRBJ1-6

CDR3aa: CASSLVGRIGVNYGYTF
CDR3nt: TGTGCCAGCAGCTTAGTAGGCCGAATAGGGGTGAACTATGGCTACACCTTC
d_gene: -
abundance: -
v_gene: TRBV7-8
j_gene: TRBJ1-2

CDR3aa: CASSLVAKDTDTQYF
CDR3nt: TGTGCCAGCAGCTTAGTCGCGAAAGACACAGATACGCAGTATTTT
d_gene: -
abundance: once
v_gene: TRBV7-2
j_gene: TRBJ2-3

CDR3aa: CASSEPPPGTRTQYF
CDR3nt: TGCGCCAGCAGTGAACCCCCCCCAGGAACGAGGACCCAGTACTTC
d_gene: -
abundance: -
v_gene: TRBV10-1
j_gene: TRBJ2-5

CDR3aa: CATSDPGAGKLFF
CDR3nt: TGTGCCACCAGTGATCCAGGGGCCGGAAAACTGTTTTTT
d_gene: -
abundance: -
v_gene: TRBV24-1
j_gene: TRBJ1-4

CDR3aa: CASRRPGQGGYGYTF
CDR3nt: TGTGCCAGCAGACGACCGGGACAGGGCGGCTATGGCTACACCTTC
d_gene: TRBD1
abundance: -
v_gene: TRBV6-5
j_gene: TRBJ1-2

CDR3aa: CASSLDLASGSNEQFF
CDR3nt: TGTGCCAGCAGCTTAGATTTGGCTAGCGGGAGCAATGAGCAGTTCTTC
d_gene: TRBD2
abundance: -
v_gene: TRBV11-3
j_gene: TRBJ2-1

CDR3aa: CASSPGTTANYGYTF
CDR3nt: TGTGCCAGCAGCCCCGGGACAACAGCTAACTATGGCTACACCTTC
d_gene: -
abundance: -
v_gene: TRBV7-2
j_gene: TRBJ1-2

CDR3aa: CASTSGGAEGYGYTF
CDR3nt: TGTGCCAGCACCAGCGGAGGGGCCGAGGGCTATGGCTACACCTTC
d_gene: -
abundance: -
v_gene: TRBV2
j_gene: TRBJ1-2

CDR3aa: CASSEDRGGSQPQHF
CDR3nt: TGTGCCAGCAGTGAAGATCGAGGGGGAAGTCAGCCCCAGCATTTT
d_gene: -
abundance: -
v_gene: TRBV2
j_gene: TRBJ1-5

CDR3aa: CASRIIAGVAYNEQFF
CDR3nt: TGCGCCAGCAGGATAATAGCGGGAGTCGCCTACAATGAGCAGTTCTTC
d_gene: TRBD2
abundance: -
v_gene: TRBV4-1
j_gene: TRBJ2-1

CDR3aa: CASSFSGRAREQYF
CDR3nt: TGTGCCAGCAGTTTTAGCGGGAGGGCTAGGGAGCAGTACTTC
d_gene: TRBD2
abundance: -
v_gene: TRBV6-5
j_gene: TRBJ2-7

CDR3aa: CATASGQSSYNSPLHF
CDR3nt: TGTGCCACCGCTTCGGGACAGAGCTCCTATAATTCACCCCTCCACTTT
d_gene: TRBD1
abundance: -
v_gene: TRBV10-3
j_gene: TRBJ1-6

CDR3aa: CASSRLLNYEQYF
CDR3nt: TGTGCCAGCAGTCGACTCTTAAACTACGAGCAGTACTTC
d_gene: -
abundance: -
v_gene: TRBV6-2/TRBV6-3
j_gene: TRBJ2-7

CDR3aa: CASSRTAGQETQYF
CDR3nt: TGTGCCAGCAGCCGGACAGCCGGCCAAGAGACCCAGTACTTC
d_gene: -
abundance: -
v_gene: TRBV6-5
j_gene: TRBJ2-5